The TCR beta chain described here comes from a study of T cell changes during pregnancy in multiple sclerosis. TCRdb's table, derived via immunoSEQ multiplex PCR, lists solely in-frame clones and lacks some. The data contain about 41,000 clones, about nine tenths of them singletons. Germline loops: CDR1 SGHTS, CDR2 YDEGEE. V gave up 6 bases and J gave up 3 bases, with 17 bases separating them. CDR3 size: 15 residues. V and J are TRBV5-8 and TRBJ2-3, with D perhaps TRBD2 (5 bases). The clonotype comes from a female donor with multiple sclerosis, enrolled in a pregnancy study. The specimen was CD4+ T cells from peripheral blood mononuclear cells, collected in the first trimester of pregnancy. CDR3 sequence reads: CASTPDGLSTDTQYF. The CDR3 nucleotides are TGTGCCAGCACCCCGGACGGACTTTCGACAGATACGCAGTATTTT.